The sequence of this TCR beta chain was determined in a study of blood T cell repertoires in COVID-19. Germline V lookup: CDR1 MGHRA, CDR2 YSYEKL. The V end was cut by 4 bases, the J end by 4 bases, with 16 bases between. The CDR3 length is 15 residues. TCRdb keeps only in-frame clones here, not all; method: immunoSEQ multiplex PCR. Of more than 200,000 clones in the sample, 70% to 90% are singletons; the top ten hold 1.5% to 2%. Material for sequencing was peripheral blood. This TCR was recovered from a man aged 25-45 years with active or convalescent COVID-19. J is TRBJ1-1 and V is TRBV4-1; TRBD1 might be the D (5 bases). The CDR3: CASSLPDRESTEAFF. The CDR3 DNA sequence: TGCGCCAGCAGCCTACCCGACAGAGAGTCCACTGAAGCTTTCTTT.